The 26 T cell receptor beta chains listed next were all sequenced from one sample in a study of beta chain features in type 1 diabetes. Expressed TCRB transcripts were sequenced after all isolated RNA was converted to cDNA. The table came from immunoSEQ multiplex PCR; TCRdb's copy has only in-frame clones and leaves some out. The sample consists of hundreds of thousands of clones, roughly 10% of them appearing once. The specimen was naive CD4+ T cells from blood. The receptors stem from a young woman in good health.

This chain joins TRBV4-3 and TRBJ2-2; D is undetermined. Germline V gives CDR1 LGHNA, CDR2 YSLEER. The CDR3 is made up of 15 amino acids. Trimming pared 0 bases from V and 7 bases from J, leaving 12 bases between. This chain's CDR3 is CASSQDPSRFGELFF. DNA of the CDR3: TGCGCCAGCAGCCAAGATCCGTCCAGGTTCGGGGAGCTGTTTTTT.

The CDR3 is CASSQDRLLNEKLFF. CDR3 in DNA: TGCGCCAGCAGCCAAGATCGGCTCCTTAATGAAAAACTGTTTTTT. The J gene is TRBJ1-4, the V gene TRBV4-3; unclear D gene. V was cut by 0 bases and J by 4 bases, with 9 bases left in between. CDR1 and CDR2 (germline): LGHNA, YSLEER. The CDR3 is 15 residues long.

This clone is a singleton in its sample. The V call is TRBV7-2, the J call TRBJ2-3; 10 bases line up with TRBD2. Germline CDR1 SGHTA, CDR2 FQGNSA. The CDR3 runs to 16 residues. With V trimmed by 0 bases and J by 3 bases, 3 bases remained unmatched. CDR3 region: CASSLAPSGGTDTQYF. Written as DNA, the CDR3 is TGTGCCAGCAGCTTAGCCCCTAGCGGGGGTACAGATACGCAGTATTTT.

The CDR3, as DNA: TGTGCCAGCAGTCCTGGACTAGCCGCCTCCTACGAGCAGTACTTC. Protein sequence: CASSPGLAASYEQYF. The chain recombines TRBV7-2 with TRBJ2-7; 8 bases align to TRBD2. V shed 6 bases, J shed 0 bases, and the junction held 7 bases outside the gene matches. This CDR3 is 15 amino acids long. Per germline, CDR1 SGHTA and CDR2 FQGNSA.

The chain carries TRBV6-6 and TRBJ1-6, with 7 bases fitting TRBD1. V shed 7 bases, J shed 10 bases, and the junction held 16 bases outside the gene matches. This CDR3 is 16 amino acids long. Germline CDR1 MNHNY, CDR2 SVGAGI (reference sequence). The CDR3 protein is CASKTRQGLPVSPLHF. DNA for the CDR3: TGTGCCAGCAAAACCCGACAGGGATTACCCGTCTCACCCCTCCACTTT.

This clone was seen more than once but under ten times. The chain has TRBV7-9 and TRBJ2-3; no firm D call. The ends were cut back, 1 base at V and 10 bases at J, with 12 bases in the middle. Germline CDR1 and CDR2: SEHNR and FQNEAQ (reference sequence). The CDR3 spans 13 residues. Written as DNA, the CDR3 is TGTGCCAGCAGCTTAGACCCCGGCGCGGCGCAGTATTTT. Protein product: CASSLDPGAAQYF.

The chain combines TRBV7-9 with TRBJ2-1; D not certain. The length of the CDR3 is 14 residues. Between the trimmed V and J ends, which lost 7 bases and 6 bases, there was a span of 16 bases. CDR1 and CDR2 from the germline V gene are SEHNR and FQNEAQ (reference sequence). The CDR3 DNA follows: TGTGCCAGCATCGCCTCTTTAGCAATCAATGAGCAGTTCTTC. Its translation is CASIASLAINEQFF.

V gene TRBV2 combines with J gene TRBJ2-7; TRBD1 is a possible D gene (5 bases). CDR1 is SNHLY, CDR2 FYNNEI, per germline. The V end was cut by 6 bases, the J end by 5 bases, with 14 bases between. The CDR3 runs to 13 residues. CDR3 coding DNA: TGTGCCAGCAGACCTACGTGGGGCCACGAGCAGTACTTC. Protein product: CASRPTWGHEQYF. Filled out from reference TRBV2 and TRBJ2-7, the complete variable domain reads EPEVTQTPSHQVTQMGQEVILRCVPISNHLYFYWYRQILGQKVEFLVSFYNNEISEKSEIFDDQFSVERPDGSNFTLKIRSTKLEDSAMYFCASRPTWGHEQYFGPGTRLTVT.

The J gene is TRBJ2-7, the V gene TRBV5-1, with TRBD1 matching over 9 bases. V dropped 4 bases and J dropped 4; count of bases not matched to a gene: 3. The CDR3 length is 13 residues. From germline, CDR1 is SGHRS and CDR2 YFSETQ. CDR3: CASSLDRGYEQYV. Here the CDR3 DNA reads TGCGCCAGCAGCCTGGACAGGGGATACGAGCAGTACGTC.

This clone has a handful of counts. The chain joins TRBV18 to TRBJ2-7; a weak D match, TRBD2 (6 bases). V lost 10 bases and J lost 2, with 18 bases in between. Germline CDR1 reads KGHSH; CDR2 reads LQKENI. The CDR3 extends over 14 amino acids. CDR3 loop: CAIPGRRLPYEQYV. The DNA for the CDR3 is TGTGCCATCCCGGGGAGGCGACTCCCCTACGAGCAGTACGTC.

The chain carries TRBV14 and TRBJ1-2, with D perhaps matching TRBD1 (5 bases). The CDR3 is 14 residues long. The germline V and J ends were trimmed by 1 base and 3 bases, with 9 bases remaining between them. The germline V gene encodes CDR1 SGHDN and CDR2 FVKESK. CDR3 DNA sequence: TGTGCCAGCAGCCAAGCGGGACTGTACTATGGCTACACCTTC. Encoded protein: CASSQAGLYYGYTF.

The chain employs TRBV4-3 and TRBJ1-2, with TRBD1 matching 7 bases. V shed 0 bases and J 5 bases; nucleotides not matched to a gene: 6. The germline V gene encodes CDR1 LGHNA and CDR2 YSLEER. There are 15 residues in the CDR3. In nucleotides, the CDR3 is TGCGCCAGCAGCCAAGATCAGGGGGGAGGGTATGGCTACACCTTC. It yields the protein CASSQDQGGGYGYTF.

The chain couples TRBV7-9 to TRBJ2-7; D might be TRBD2 (6 bases). The CDR3 loop spans 15 amino acids. The germline CDR1 and CDR2 sequences are SEHNR and FQNEAQ (reference sequence). V dropped 1 base and J dropped 2 bases, with 12 bases sitting between them. The CDR3 is CASSLGASAAYEQYF. CDR3 bases: TGTGCCAGCAGCTTAGGCGCTAGCGCCGCCTACGAGCAGTACTTC.

This clone was seen a few times. This chain uses TRBV5-1 with TRBJ2-5; TRBD1 aligns across 7 bases. Germline loops: CDR1 SGHRS, CDR2 YFSETQ. J lost 3 bases, V lost 3 bases, and 5 bases had no gene match. The CDR3 extends over 14 amino acids. CDR3 bases: TGCGCCAGCAGCTCACTCGACAGGGAAGAGACCCAGTACTTC. Encoded protein: CASSSLDREETQYF.

This clone has a handful of counts. V is TRBV30 and J is TRBJ2-1; D perhaps matches TRBD2 (6 bases). This CDR3 region has 17 residues. Germline loops: CDR1 GTSNPN, CDR2 SVGIG (reference sequence). Deletions cut 2 bases from V and 5 bases from J, with 22 bases between. CDR3 amino acids: CAWSRRITSLIDNEQFF. Written as DNA, the CDR3 is TGTGCCTGGAGTAGGAGAATAACTAGCTTGATTGACAATGAGCAGTTCTTC.

The table lists this clone with a few counts. This chain connects TRBV20-1 to TRBJ2-5; no reliable D call. CDR1 is DFQATT, CDR2 SNEGSKA, per germline (reference sequence). CDR3 size: 11 residues. Trimming removed 2 bases at V and 7 bases at J, with 8 bases between. The DNA for the CDR3 is TGCAGTGCTAGATCCTCCGTGACCCAGTACTTC. Translation: CSARSSVTQYF.

This clone appeared a few times. This sequence joins TRBV7-3 and TRBJ2-1; possible D gene TRBD1, 6 bases. Germline V gives CDR1 SGHTA, CDR2 FQGTGA. The CDR3 is 13 amino acids. Trimming took off 4 bases at V and 9 bases at J, with 13 bases between the two ends. The chain's CDR3 is CASSSQGVSEQFF. The CDR3 DNA reads as TGTGCCAGCAGCTCACAGGGAGTCAGTGAGCAGTTCTTC.

This sequence joins TRBV4-1 and TRBJ1-5, with 11 bases matching TRBD1. CDR1 MGHRA and CDR2 YSYEKL come from the germline V gene. V was pared by 0 bases and J by 8 bases, with 6 bases of the junction left unmatched. This CDR3 has 16 amino acids. Here the CDR3 DNA reads TGCGCCAGCAGCCAAGATGGGACAGGGGGTACTAAGCCCCAGCATTTT. It codes for CASSQDGTGGTKPQHF.

This clone was counted a few times. J is TRBJ2-1 and V is TRBV4-3; 12 bases fit TRBD2. Per the germline V gene, CDR1 is LGHNA and CDR2 is YSLEER. V lost 1 base and J lost 4; bases outside the gene matches: 8. This CDR3 has 18 residues. The CDR3 DNA sequence: TGCGCCAGCAGCCAAGGGGAACTAGCGGGGGGTATATACAATGAGCAGTTCTTC. Protein product: CASSQGELAGGIYNEQFF.

The CDR3 nucleotides read TGTGCCTGGAGTGTACAACGGACTGAAGCTTTCTTT. Translation gives CAWSVQRTEAFF. V and J are TRBV30 and TRBJ1-1; D unresolved. Per germline, CDR1 GTSNPN and CDR2 SVGIG (reference sequence). With 0 bases removed from V and 5 bases from J, the gap between germline ends came to 7 bases. The CDR3 extends over 12 amino acids.

This clone was detected a few times. The chain has TRBV29-1 and TRBJ2-3; D is perhaps TRBD2 (6 bases). Trimming removed 8 bases at V and 4 bases at J, with 19 bases between. CDR3 size: 14 residues. Germline CDR1 and CDR2: SQVTM and ANQGSEA. CDR3 protein: CSLDGGTESDTQYF. The CDR3 region has the DNA TGCAGCCTCGATGGCGGGACGGAATCAGATACGCAGTATTTT.

The V call is TRBV6-6, the J call TRBJ2-4, with no clear D. The CDR3 is 11 residues long. Germline V gene sequence: CDR1 MNHNY, CDR2 SVGAGI (reference sequence). V lost 2 bases, J lost 11 bases, and 7 bases lay in between. The CDR3 reads CASSYGSFQYF. For the CDR3, the DNA is TGTGCCAGCAGTTACGGGTCATTTCAGTACTTC.

The rearrangement joins TRBV4-2 to TRBJ2-3; a possible D gene is TRBD2 (6 bases). In germline, CDR1 is LGHNA, CDR2 YNFKEQ. Deletions cut 4 bases from V and 5 bases from J, with 19 bases between. The CDR3 sequence is 16 residues long. CDR3 nucleotide sequence: TGTGCCAGCAGCCGGGCAATGGGGCAGGGAGGAGATACGCAGTATTTT. This translates into CASSRAMGQGGDTQYF.

The gene calls are TRBV25-1 and TRBJ2-5, with D perhaps matching TRBD1 (5 bases). This CDR3 has 13 residues. CDR1 and CDR2 (germline): MGHDK, SYGVNS. Trimming took off 3 bases at V and 3 bases at J, with 8 bases between the two ends. The CDR3 reads CASSESGKETQYF. CDR3 DNA: TGTGCCAGCAGTGAGTCAGGGAAAGAGACCCAGTACTTC.

Only a few counts were recorded for this clone. The chain uses TRBV30 and TRBJ1-6; possibly TRBD1 for D (6 bases). Trimming shortened V by 0 bases and J by 6 bases, and 21 bases separated the two germline ends. Germline CDR1 GTSNPN, CDR2 SVGIG (reference sequence). The CDR3 covers 18 residues. CDR3 DNA sequence: TGTGCCTGGAGTGTCATCGGGGGCGCCCGACGGGGTAATTCACCCCTCCACTTT. This codes for CAWSVIGGARRGNSPLHF. The whole variable domain, filled in from reference TRBV30 and TRBJ1-6, reads SQTIHQWPATLVQPVGSPLSLECTVEGTSNPNLYWYRQAAGRGLQLLFYSVGIGQISSEVPQNLSASRPQDRQFILSSKKLLLSDSGFYLCAWSVIGGARRGNSPLHFGNGTRLTVT.

This clone has just a few counts. The chain recombines TRBV4-1 with TRBJ1-4, with a weak D call TRBD1 (5 bases). Trimming left V 3 bases short and J 0 bases short, with 11 bases between. Germline assignment: CDR1 MGHRA and CDR2 YSYEKL. This CDR3 has 16 amino acids. Here the CDR3 DNA reads TGCGCCAGCAGCCACGTACCGACAGCAACTAATGAAAAACTGTTTTTT. It encodes CASSHVPTATNEKLFF.